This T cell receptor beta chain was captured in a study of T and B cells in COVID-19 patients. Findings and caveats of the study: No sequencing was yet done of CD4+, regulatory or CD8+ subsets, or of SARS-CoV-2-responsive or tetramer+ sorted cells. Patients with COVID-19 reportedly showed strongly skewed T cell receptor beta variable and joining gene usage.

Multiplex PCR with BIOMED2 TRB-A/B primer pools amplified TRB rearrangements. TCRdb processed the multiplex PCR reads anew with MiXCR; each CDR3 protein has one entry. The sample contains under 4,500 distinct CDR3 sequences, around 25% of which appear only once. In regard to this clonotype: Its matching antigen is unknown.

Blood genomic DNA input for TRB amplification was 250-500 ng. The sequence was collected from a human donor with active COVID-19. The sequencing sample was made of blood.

Here the CDR3 reads CASSSQGSNTEAFF. The CDR3 DNA reads TGTGCCAGCAGCTCGCAGGGGTCCAACACTGAAGCTTTCTTT. This rearrangement joins TRBV7-2 to TRBJ1-1; perhaps TRBD1 as D (6 bases). Looked up from germline, CDR1 is SGHTA and CDR2 is FQGNSA. The CDR3 loop spans 14 amino acids. V was cut by 4 bases and J by 2 bases, with 11 bases left in between.